This T cell receptor beta chain was sequenced during a study of blood T cell repertoires in COVID-19. TCRdb keeps only in-frame clones here, not all; method: immunoSEQ multiplex PCR. The sample has a few hundred thousand clones, roughly 90% seen once. Germline V gives CDR1 SGHNT, CDR2 YYREEE (reference sequence). The CDR3 is made up of 15 amino acids. V lost 4 bases and J lost 0, with 13 bases in between. This receptor was taken from a man younger than 35 who had recovered from COVID-19. The V and J genes are TRBV5-4 and TRBJ1-1; D is unresolved. Sequencing was done on a sample of peripheral blood. CDR3 sequence reads: CASSPTGGVNTEAFF. The DNA of the CDR3 is TGTGCCAGCAGCCCCACGGGTGGTGTGAACACTGAAGCTTTCTTT.